This TCR beta chain was sequenced in a study of beta chain features in type 1 diabetes. Expressed TCRB transcripts were sequenced after all isolated RNA was converted to cDNA. Sequencing was performed with immunoSEQ multiplex PCR; in TCRdb, only in-frame clones are kept and a portion is missing. The sample records hundreds of thousands of clones, 11% to 15% being singletons. This clone has just a few counts. The antigen remains undetermined. Germline V gene lookup returns CDR1 SGHDN and CDR2 FVKESK. Trimming cost V 3 bases and J 7 bases, with 12 bases left between them. The CDR3 extends over 13 amino acids. Study-level results: Patients with Type 1 diabetes showed moderately but significantly shorter TCRB CDR3s in all four CD4+ subsets.

This receptor was taken from a man aged 18 to 35 with type 1 diabetes. The sample consisted of naive CD4+ T cells from blood. This sequence joins TRBV14 and TRBJ2-5; D is uncertain. The CDR3 DNA reads TGTGCCAGCAGCCAGGCGCTAGTAGGGACCCAGTACTTC. This encodes CASSQALVGTQYF. The whole variable domain, filled in from reference TRBV14 and TRBJ2-5, reads EAGVTQFPSHSVIEKGQTVTLRCDPISGHDNLYWYRRVMGKEIKFLLHFVKESKQDESGMPNNRFLAERTGGTYSTLKVQPAELEDSGVYFCASSQALVGTQYFGPGTRLLVL.